A single sample gave rise to the 7 T cell receptor beta chains below, sequenced in a study of cytotoxic CD8 clonotypes in ibrutinib-treated CLL. The method was immunoSEQ multiplex PCR; TCRdb's version includes in-frame clones alone and lacks a portion of them. The repertoire holds 300,000 or so clones, with 60% to 80% as singletons. The specimen was PBMCs, collected after 36 months of ibrutinib treatment. These receptors all come from a human donor with chronic lymphocytic leukemia.

This clone has just one count. J is TRBJ2-1 and V is TRBV7-2; D perhaps matches TRBD1 (5 bases). Germline V gene lookup returns CDR1 SGHTA and CDR2 FQGNSA. This CDR3 contains 14 residues. V was pared by 2 bases and J by 4 bases, with 9 bases between. The CDR3 here is CASSLPAGYNEQFF. CDR3 DNA: TGTGCCAGCAGCTTACCGGCAGGGTACAATGAGCAGTTCTTC.

This clone was seen a handful of times. V and J are TRBV28 and TRBJ2-2; 9 nucleotides match TRBD2. V was pared by 5 bases and J by 1 base, with 8 bases of the junction left unmatched. The germline V gene has CDR1 MDHEN and CDR2 SYDVKM. CDR3 length: 17 residues. CDR3 sequence (DNA): TGTGCCAGCAGTCTTCCGACTAGCGGCGGGAACACCGGGGAGCTGTTTTTT. Translated: CASSLPTSGGNTGELFF.

This clone was seen at least ten times. The J gene is TRBJ2-7, the V gene TRBV1; the listed D gene, TRBD2, was not tested against the DNA. TRBV1 corresponds to a pseudogene. The CDR3 consists of 15 residues. This CDR3 is CTSSQSLAGIYEQYF. In DNA, the CDR3 is TGCACCAGCAGCCAATCGCTAGCGGGGATCTACGAGCAGTACTTC.

This clone was detected a few times. This chain links TRBV5-1 with TRBJ1-2, with D maybe TRBD1 (6 bases). The germline V and J ends were trimmed by 4 bases and 4 bases, with 17 bases remaining between them. The CDR3 is 15 residues long. Germline V CDR1 and CDR2: SGHRS, YFSETQ. This CDR3 reads CASSPTLSDSYGYTF. The CDR3 region has the DNA TGCGCCAGCAGCCCCACACTTTCGGACAGCTATGGCTACACCTTC.

This chain links TRBV28 with TRBJ2-7; 9 bases match TRBD1. Unmatched junction bases numbered 3, after V lost 5 bases and J lost 1 base. Germline V gene lookup returns CDR1 MDHEN and CDR2 SYDVKM. The CDR3 consists of 14 residues. For the CDR3, the DNA is TGTGCCAGCAGTACAGGGGGCATATCCTACGAGCAGTACTTC. It encodes CASSTGGISYEQYF.

The table lists this clone with a few counts. The chain links TRBV6-1 to TRBJ2-7; tentative D call: TRBD1 (6 bases). Germline V CDR1 and CDR2: MNHNS, SASEGT. V lost 6 bases to trimming and J lost 3 bases, with 15 bases between them. The CDR3 has 14 residues. CDR3 coding DNA: TGTGCCAGCAGCCTACAGGGTACGATCTACGAGCAGTACTTC. Translated, it gives CASSLQGTIYEQYF.

The V call is TRBV4-3, the J call TRBJ1-2; no clear D gene. Germline CDR1 reads LGHNA; CDR2 reads YSLEER. V lost 1 base and J lost 6, with 6 bases in between. The CDR3 is 12 residues long. For the CDR3, the DNA is TGCGCCAGCAGCCAAGGGGGTCATGGCTACACCTTC. Amino acids: CASSQGGHGYTF.